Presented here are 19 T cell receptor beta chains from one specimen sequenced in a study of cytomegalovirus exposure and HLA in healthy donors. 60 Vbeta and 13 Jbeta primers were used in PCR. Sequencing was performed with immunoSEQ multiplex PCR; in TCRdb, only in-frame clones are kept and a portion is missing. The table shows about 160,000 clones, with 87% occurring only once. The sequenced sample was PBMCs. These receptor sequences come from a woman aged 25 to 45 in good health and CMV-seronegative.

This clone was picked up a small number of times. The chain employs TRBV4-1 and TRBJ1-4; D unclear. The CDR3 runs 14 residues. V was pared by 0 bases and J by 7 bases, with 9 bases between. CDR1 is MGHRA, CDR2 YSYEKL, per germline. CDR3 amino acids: CASSQDLIGEKLFF. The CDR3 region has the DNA TGCGCCAGCAGCCAAGATTTAATCGGTGAAAAACTGTTTTTT.

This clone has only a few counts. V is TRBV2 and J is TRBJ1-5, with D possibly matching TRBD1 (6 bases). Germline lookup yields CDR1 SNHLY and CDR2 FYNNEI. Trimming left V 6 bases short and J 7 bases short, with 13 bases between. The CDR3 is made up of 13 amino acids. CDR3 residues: CASRGGARQPQHF. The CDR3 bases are TGTGCCAGCAGAGGGGGGGCACGACAGCCCCAGCATTTT.

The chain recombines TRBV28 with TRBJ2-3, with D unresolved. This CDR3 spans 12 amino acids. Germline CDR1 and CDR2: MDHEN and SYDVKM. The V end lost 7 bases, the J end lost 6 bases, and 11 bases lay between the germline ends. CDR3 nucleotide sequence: TGTGCCAGCACCCTAGGAGAGGATACGCAGTATTTT. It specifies CASTLGEDTQYF.

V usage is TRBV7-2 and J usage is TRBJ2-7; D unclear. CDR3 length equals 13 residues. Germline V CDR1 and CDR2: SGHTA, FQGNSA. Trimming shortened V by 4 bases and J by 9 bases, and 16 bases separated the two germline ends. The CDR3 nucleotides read TGTGCCAGCAGCTCCCCCACAGCCTACAGGCAGTACTTC. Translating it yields CASSSPTAYRQYF.

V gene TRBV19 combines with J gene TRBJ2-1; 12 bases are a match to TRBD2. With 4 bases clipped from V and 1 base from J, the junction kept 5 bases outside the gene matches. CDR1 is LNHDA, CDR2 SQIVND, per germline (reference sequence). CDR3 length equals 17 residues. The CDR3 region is CASSRGLAGRSYNEQFF. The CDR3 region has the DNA TGTGCCAGTAGTAGGGGACTAGCGGGCCGTTCCTACAATGAGCAGTTCTTC.

This chain's CDR3 is CASSLDFGPQFGGPYNEQFF. In nucleotides, the CDR3 is TGCGCCAGCAGCTTGGATTTCGGGCCTCAATTCGGGGGTCCCTACAATGAGCAGTTCTTC. This sequence joins TRBV5-1 and TRBJ2-1; a weak D match, TRBD2 (6 bases). Germline assignment: CDR1 SGHRS and CDR2 YFSETQ. V gave up 0 bases and J gave up 2 bases, with 24 bases separating them. The CDR3 is 20 residues long. The entire variable domain, with the rest obtained from reference TRBV5-1 and TRBJ2-1, is as follows: KAGVTQTPRYLIKTRGQQVTLSCSPISGHRSVSWYQQTPGQGLQFLFEYFSETQRNKGNFPGRFSGRQFSNSRSEMNVSTLELGDSALYLCASSLDFGPQFGGPYNEQFFGPGTRLTVL.

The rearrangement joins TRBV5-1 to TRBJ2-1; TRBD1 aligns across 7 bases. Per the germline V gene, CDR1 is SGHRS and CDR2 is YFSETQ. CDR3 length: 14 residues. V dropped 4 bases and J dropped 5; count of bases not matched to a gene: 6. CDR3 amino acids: CASSNPGQNNEQFF. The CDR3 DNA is TGCGCCAGCAGCAACCCGGGACAGAACAATGAGCAGTTCTTC.

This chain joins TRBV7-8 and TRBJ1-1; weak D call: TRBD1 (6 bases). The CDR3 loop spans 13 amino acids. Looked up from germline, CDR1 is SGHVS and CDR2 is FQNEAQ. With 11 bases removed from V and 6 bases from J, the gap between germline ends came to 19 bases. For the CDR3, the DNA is TGTGCCGTGCGGGAGGGGGGCAATGCTGAAGCTTTCTTT. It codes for CAVREGGNAEAFF.

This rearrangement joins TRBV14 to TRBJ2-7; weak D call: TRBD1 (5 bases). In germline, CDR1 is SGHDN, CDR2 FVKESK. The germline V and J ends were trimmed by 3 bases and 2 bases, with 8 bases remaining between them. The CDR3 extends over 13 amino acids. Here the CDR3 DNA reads TGTGCCAGCAGCCAGGTCAGGGCCTACGAGCAGTACTTC. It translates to CASSQVRAYEQYF.

The CDR3 loop reads CASSLATGGWGNEQFF. In DNA, the CDR3 is TGTGCCAGCAGCTTGGCAACGGGGGGTTGGGGGAATGAGCAGTTCTTC. This sequence joins TRBV5-6 and TRBJ2-1, with TRBD2 matching over 7 bases. Germline CDR1 and CDR2: SGHDT and YYEEEE. This CDR3 is 16 amino acids long. After removal of 0 bases from V and 7 bases from J, the junction contained 10 bases not matched to a gene.

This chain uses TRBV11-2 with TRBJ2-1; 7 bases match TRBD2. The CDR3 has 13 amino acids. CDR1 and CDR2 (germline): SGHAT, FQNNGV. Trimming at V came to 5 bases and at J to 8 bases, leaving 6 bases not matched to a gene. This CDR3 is CASSLGLVYEQFF. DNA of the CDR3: TGTGCCAGCAGCCTAGGACTAGTCTATGAGCAGTTCTTC. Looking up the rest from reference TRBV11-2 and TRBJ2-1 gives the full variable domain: EAGVAQSPRYKIIEKRQSVAFWCNPISGHATLYWYQQILGQGPKLLIQFQNNGVVDDSQLPKDRFSAERLKGVDSTLKIQPAKLEDSAVYLCASSLGLVYEQFFGPGTRLTVL.

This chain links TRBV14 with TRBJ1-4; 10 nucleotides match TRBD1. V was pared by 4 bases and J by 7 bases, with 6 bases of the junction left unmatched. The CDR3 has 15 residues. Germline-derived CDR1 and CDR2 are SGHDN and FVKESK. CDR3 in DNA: TGTGCCAGCAGCCCACCCCGGGACAGGGGTGAAAAACTGTTTTTT. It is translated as CASSPPRDRGEKLFF.

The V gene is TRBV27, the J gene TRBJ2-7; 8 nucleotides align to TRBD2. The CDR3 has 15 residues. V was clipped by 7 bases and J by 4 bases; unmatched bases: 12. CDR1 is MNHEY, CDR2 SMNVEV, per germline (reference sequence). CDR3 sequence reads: CASNRVAGGLYEQYF. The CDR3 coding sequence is TGTGCCAGCAACCGAGTCGCGGGAGGATTATACGAGCAGTACTTC.

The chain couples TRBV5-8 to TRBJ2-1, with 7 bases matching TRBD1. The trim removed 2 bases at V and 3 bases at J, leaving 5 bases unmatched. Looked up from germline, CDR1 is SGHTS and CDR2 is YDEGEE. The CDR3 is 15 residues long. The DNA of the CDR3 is TGTGCCAGCAGCTTTCCGGGACAGTACTACAATGAGCAGTTCTTC. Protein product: CASSFPGQYYNEQFF. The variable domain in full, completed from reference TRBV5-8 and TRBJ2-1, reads EAGVTQSPTHLIKTRGQQATLRCSPISGHTSVYWYQQALGLGLQFLLWYDEGEERNRGNFPPRFSGRQFPNYSSELNVNALELEDSALYLCASSFPGQYYNEQFFGPGTRLTVL.

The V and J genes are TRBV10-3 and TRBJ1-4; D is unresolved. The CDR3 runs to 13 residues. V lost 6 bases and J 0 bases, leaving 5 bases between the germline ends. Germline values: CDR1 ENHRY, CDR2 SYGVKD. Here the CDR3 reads CAIRATTNEKLFF. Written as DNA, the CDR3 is TGTGCCATCAGGGCAACAACTAATGAAAAACTGTTTTTT.

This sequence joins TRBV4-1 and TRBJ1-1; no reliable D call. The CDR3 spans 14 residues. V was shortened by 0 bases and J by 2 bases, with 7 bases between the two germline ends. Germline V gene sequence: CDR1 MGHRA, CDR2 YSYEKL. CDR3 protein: CASSQDPVNTEAFF. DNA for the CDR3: TGCGCCAGCAGCCAAGACCCGGTAAACACTGAAGCTTTCTTT.

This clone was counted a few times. The CDR3 sequence: CASSQVPLREEGYTF. For the CDR3, the DNA is TGCGCCAGCAGCCAAGTTCCGCTCCGTGAGGAAGGCTACACCTTC. The chain joins TRBV4-1 to TRBJ1-2, with no clear D. Between the trimmed V and J ends, which lost 1 base and 8 bases, there was a span of 17 bases. CDR3 length: 15 amino acids. Germline-derived CDR1 and CDR2 are MGHRA and YSYEKL.

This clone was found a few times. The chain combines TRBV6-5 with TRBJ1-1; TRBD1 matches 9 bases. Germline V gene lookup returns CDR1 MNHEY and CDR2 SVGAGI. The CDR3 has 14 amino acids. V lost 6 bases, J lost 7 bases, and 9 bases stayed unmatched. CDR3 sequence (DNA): TGTGCCAGCAGCAGGGGACAGGGAGCCTATGAAGCTTTCTTT. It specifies CASSRGQGAYEAFF.

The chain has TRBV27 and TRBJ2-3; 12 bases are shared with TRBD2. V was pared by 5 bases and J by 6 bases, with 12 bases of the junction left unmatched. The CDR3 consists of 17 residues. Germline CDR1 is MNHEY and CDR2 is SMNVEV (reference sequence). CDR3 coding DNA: TGTGCCAGCAGTACCTGGACTAGCGGGACCCTCCGGGATACGCAGTATTTT. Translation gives CASSTWTSGTLRDTQYF.